This entry lists 29 T cell receptor beta chains sequenced from one sample in a study of cytomegalovirus exposure and HLA in healthy donors. It was with 60 Vbeta and 13 Jbeta primers that the PCR ran. The table came from immunoSEQ multiplex PCR; TCRdb's copy has only in-frame clones and leaves some out. The sample lists 150,000 to 200,000 clones; approximately 85% were seen once. Sequenced input: PBMCs. These receptors all come from a man between 18 and 35 years old in good health and CMV-seropositive.

The genes are TRBV10-1 and TRBJ2-3; 8 bases match TRBD2. Germline lookup yields CDR1 WNHNN and CDR2 SYGVQD (reference sequence). Trimming removed 0 bases from V and 5 bases from J; junction bases left unmatched: 13. The CDR3 loop spans 18 amino acids. CDR3: CASSESIPGGPVGDTQYF. As DNA, the CDR3 is TGCGCCAGCAGTGAGTCGATCCCGGGGGGGCCAGTGGGAGATACGCAGTATTTT.

The J gene is TRBJ2-5, the V gene TRBV11-2, with 9 bases fitting TRBD2. This CDR3 spans 15 amino acids. Germline assignment: CDR1 SGHAT and CDR2 FQNNGV. Unmatched junction bases numbered 6, after V lost 5 bases and J lost 2 bases. DNA of the CDR3: TGTGCCAGCAGCCTTCGACTAGCGGAGCAAGAGACCCAGTACTTC. It translates to CASSLRLAEQETQYF.

The chain links TRBV10-1 to TRBJ2-2; D gene unclear. The CDR3 sequence is 16 residues long. CDR1 is WNHNN, CDR2 SYGVQD, per germline (reference sequence). The V and J ends lost 5 bases and 3 bases respectively, with 16 bases between them. The CDR3 here is CASSFGTLGDTGELFF. The CDR3 nucleotides read TGCGCCAGCAGTTTCGGAACACTCGGAGACACCGGGGAGCTGTTTTTT.

V usage is TRBV10-3 and J usage is TRBJ2-7, with 9 bases aligning to TRBD2. J lost 3 bases, V lost 3 bases, and 9 bases had no gene match. CDR3 length: 16 residues. Germline loops: CDR1 ENHRY, CDR2 SYGVKD. The chain's CDR3 is CAISDRETSGYYEQYF. The CDR3 DNA reads as TGTGCCATCAGTGATCGCGAGACTAGCGGATACTACGAGCAGTACTTC.

This clone appeared once. The chain combines TRBV7-9 with TRBJ2-3; 7 bases map to TRBD1. V was pared by 5 bases and J by 2 bases, with 10 bases of the junction left unmatched. The length of the CDR3 is 16 residues. Germline loops: CDR1 SEHNR, CDR2 FQNEAQ (reference sequence). This CDR3 is CASSPGARGPTDTQYF. CDR3 coding DNA: TGTGCCAGCAGCCCAGGAGCGAGGGGGCCCACAGATACGCAGTATTTT.

This clone was picked up many times. The chain is built from TRBV4-3 and TRBJ2-7; a weak D match, TRBD2 (5 bases). The CDR3 runs to 13 residues. Germline V gene sequence: CDR1 LGHNA, CDR2 YSLEER. V was shortened by 4 bases and J by 3 bases, with 10 bases between the two germline ends. The CDR3 loop reads CASSPGNGYEQYF. The CDR3 coding sequence is TGCGCCAGCAGCCCCGGGAACGGCTACGAGCAGTACTTC.

J is TRBJ1-2 and V is TRBV7-8; D unclear. V was trimmed by 5 bases and J by 6 bases, leaving 16 bases between them. Germline assignment: CDR1 SGHVS and CDR2 FQNEAQ. The CDR3 is made up of 14 amino acids. CDR3 region: CASSPRGGDHGYTF. The CDR3 nucleotides are TGTGCCAGCAGCCCCCGGGGAGGAGACCATGGCTACACCTTC.

The genes are TRBV6-5 and TRBJ2-7, with D tentatively TRBD2 (5 bases). In germline, CDR1 is MNHEY, CDR2 SVGAGI. The CDR3 spans 13 residues. Trimming removed 5 bases at V and 2 bases at J, with 10 bases between. CDR3 sequence: CASSPRLTYEQYF. Here the CDR3 DNA reads TGTGCCAGCAGTCCTCGACTAACCTACGAGCAGTACTTC.

The chain is built from TRBV7-2 and TRBJ1-2; TRBD1 matches 7 bases. Germline trimming cut 8 bases from V and 0 bases from J; bases unmatched to any gene: 12. This CDR3 is built from 16 residues. Germline values: CDR1 SGHTA, CDR2 FQGNSA. In nucleotides, the CDR3 is TGTGCCAGCTTGCCCCGAGGGGGCGGAGCTAACTATGGCTACACCTTC. It is translated as CASLPRGGGANYGYTF.

The V gene is TRBV5-4, the J gene TRBJ2-5; D might be TRBD1 (6 bases). The germline V and J ends were trimmed by 4 bases and 2 bases, with 15 bases remaining between them. From germline, CDR1 is SGHNT and CDR2 YYREEE (reference sequence). This CDR3 contains 15 residues. The CDR3 DNA sequence: TGTGCCAGCAGCCAGGACAGTCAGGTGCAAGAGACCCAGTACTTC. Translating gives CASSQDSQVQETQYF. Full variable domain (outside the CDR3, taken from reference TRBV5-4 and TRBJ2-5): ETGVTQSPTHLIKTRGQQVTLRCSSQSGHNTVSWYQQALGQGPQFIFQYYREEENGRGNFPPRFSGLQFPNYSSELNVNALELDDSALYLCASSQDSQVQETQYFGPGTRLLVL.

This clone was counted between two and nine times. The gene calls are TRBV4-1 and TRBJ2-5; the match to TRBD2 covers 10 bases. The V and J ends lost 4 bases and 3 bases, in that order; junction bases with no gene match: 2. The length of the CDR3 is 14 residues. Germline V gives CDR1 MGHRA, CDR2 YSYEKL. The CDR3: CASSPLAGEETQYF. As DNA, the CDR3 is TGCGCCAGCAGCCCTCTAGCGGGAGAAGAGACCCAGTACTTC.

V is TRBV11-2 and J is TRBJ2-3; a possible D gene is TRBD1 (5 bases). Germline assignment: CDR1 SGHAT and CDR2 FQNNGV. CDR3 size: 14 residues. V was clipped by 6 bases and J by 1 base, with 11 bases between them. CDR3 loop: CASRQQDRTDTQYF. The CDR3 DNA is TGTGCCAGCAGGCAACAGGACCGCACAGATACGCAGTATTTT.

The chain uses TRBV5-1 and TRBJ1-4; D unclear. V lost 5 bases to trimming and J lost 0 bases, with 8 bases between them. This CDR3 comprises 14 residues. CDR1 SGHRS and CDR2 YFSETQ come from the germline V gene. CDR3 nucleotide sequence: TGCGCCAGCAGGGCAGGTGCAACTAATGAAAAACTGTTTTTT. Amino acid sequence: CASRAGATNEKLFF.

This chain links TRBV19 with TRBJ1-4; maybe TRBD1 (5 bases). V was trimmed by 5 bases and J by 5 bases, leaving 18 bases between them. The CDR3 covers 16 residues. The germline V gene encodes CDR1 LNHDA and CDR2 SQIVND (reference sequence). The CDR3 is CASSARGGMGNEKLFF. Written as DNA, the CDR3 is TGTGCCAGTAGTGCGCGGGGGGGGATGGGGAATGAAAAACTGTTTTTT.

The chain links TRBV30 to TRBJ2-7; possibly TRBD1 for D (6 bases). Germline CDR1 is GTSNPN and CDR2 is SVGIG (reference sequence). The germline V and J ends were trimmed by 3 bases and 2 bases, with 11 bases remaining between them. The CDR3 has 13 residues. CDR3 protein: CAWRRGTTYEQYF. The CDR3 nucleotides are TGTGCCTGGAGAAGGGGGACCACCTACGAGCAGTACTTC.

This rearrangement joins TRBV28 to TRBJ2-7; no firm D call. The CDR3 contains 14 residues. Deletions cut 3 bases from V and 3 bases from J, with 12 bases between. The germline V gene has CDR1 MDHEN and CDR2 SYDVKM. CDR3 sequence: CASSFDGGLYEQYF. The DNA for the CDR3 is TGTGCCAGCAGTTTCGATGGCGGTCTCTACGAGCAGTACTTC.

This rearrangement joins TRBV29-1 to TRBJ1-1; maybe TRBD1 (6 bases). The V end lost 7 bases, the J end lost 11 bases, and 20 bases lay between the germline ends. Germline V lookup: CDR1 SQVTM, CDR2 ANQGSEA. The CDR3 has 12 amino acids. CDR3 protein: CSGGSGGEIAFF. CDR3 DNA sequence: TGCAGCGGGGGGTCTGGGGGCGAAATCGCTTTCTTT.

This chain uses TRBV18 with TRBJ1-2, with a possible D match to TRBD1 (5 bases). The CDR3 length is 16 residues. The V gene's germline CDR1 is KGHSH and CDR2 LQKENI. V shed 2 bases and J shed 5 bases, with 18 bases lying between them. The chain's CDR3 is CASSPARRGTKYGYTF. Here the CDR3 DNA reads TGTGCCAGCTCACCAGCTCGTAGGGGAACCAAGTATGGCTACACCTTC.

The rearrangement uses TRBV7-6 and TRBJ1-3; D is unresolved. The CDR3 length is 16 residues. Germline V gene data show CDR1 as SGHVS and CDR2 as FNYEAQ. V was trimmed by 5 bases and J by 0 bases, leaving 14 bases between them. CDR3 DNA sequence: TGTGCCAGCAGCCGCGGCCAGACTACCTCTGGAAACACCATATATTTT. Translating it yields CASSRGQTTSGNTIYF.

The chain combines TRBV9 with TRBJ2-5, with 9 bases lining up with TRBD1. Looked up from germline, CDR1 is SGDLS and CDR2 is YYNGEE. The CDR3 covers 17 residues. Losses at the gene ends were 0 bases for V and 2 bases for J; bases not matched to a gene: 8. CDR3 sequence: CASSVGWDRASQETQYF. DNA for the CDR3: TGTGCCAGCAGCGTAGGATGGGACAGGGCAAGTCAAGAGACCCAGTACTTC.

The rearrangement links TRBV7-9 to TRBJ2-1; D may be TRBD1 (6 bases). CDR1 is SEHNR and CDR2 is FQNEAQ in the germline V gene (reference sequence). With 0 bases removed from V and 2 bases from J, the gap between germline ends came to 8 bases. This CDR3 has 15 residues. The chain's CDR3 is CASSLAGDTYNEQFF. Here the CDR3 DNA reads TGTGCCAGCAGCTTAGCGGGGGACACCTACAATGAGCAGTTCTTC.

This chain links TRBV7-8 with TRBJ1-6; unclear D gene. This CDR3 region has 14 residues. Germline V gene sequence: CDR1 SGHVS, CDR2 FQNEAQ. V gave up 4 bases and J gave up 6 bases, with 10 bases separating them. CDR3 DNA: TGTGCCAGCAGCTCTGGACGGGGTAATTCACCCCTCCACTTT. This gives the protein CASSSGRGNSPLHF.

V gene TRBV6-5 combines with J gene TRBJ2-2; the match to TRBD1 covers 9 bases. This CDR3 contains 15 residues. Germline V CDR1 and CDR2: MNHEY, SVGAGI. V was pared by 10 bases and J by 0 bases, with 6 bases of the junction left unmatched. CDR3 nucleotide sequence: TGTGCCATCCGCCGACAGGGGGCGAACACCGGGGAGCTGTTTTTT. It encodes CAIRRQGANTGELFF.

Concerning this clone: At one end, the junction sequence differs from germline, possibly due to a read error. J is TRBJ2-7 and V is TRBV7-9; TRBD2 aligns across 14 bases. The CDR3 is 18 amino acids. Germline V gene sequence: CDR1 SEHNR, CDR2 FQNEAQ (reference sequence). The CDR3 reads CSSSVSTSGGAESYEQYF. DNA for the CDR3: TGTTCCAGCAGCGTCTCGACTAGCGGGGGGGCTGAATCCTACGAGCAGTACTTC.

The J gene is TRBJ2-5, the V gene TRBV14; weak D call: TRBD2 (7 bases). This CDR3 comprises 14 residues. V lost 4 bases to trimming and J lost 4 bases, with 13 bases between them. CDR1 and CDR2 from the germline V gene are SGHDN and FVKESK. The CDR3 DNA follows: TGTGCCAGCAGCCCCTGGGGGGGGCGAGAGACCCAGTACTTC. Its translation: CASSPWGGRETQYF.

This chain connects TRBV5-1 to TRBJ2-7; TRBD2 matches 14 bases. The CDR3 contains 15 residues. CDR1 and CDR2 from the germline V gene are SGHRS and YFSETQ. V lost 4 bases and J lost 3; bases outside the gene matches: 3. In DNA form, the CDR3 reads TGCGCCAGCAGCCAGACTAGCGGGGGGGACTACGAGCAGTACTTC. It codes for CASSQTSGGDYEQYF. Full variable domain (outside the CDR3, taken from reference TRBV5-1 and TRBJ2-7): KAGVTQTPRYLIKTRGQQVTLSCSPISGHRSVSWYQQTPGQGLQFLFEYFSETQRNKGNFPGRFSGRQFSNSRSEMNVSTLELGDSALYLCASSQTSGGDYEQYFGPGTRLTVT.

The chain combines TRBV7-9 with TRBJ2-5, with 10 bases matching TRBD2. V trimming: 2 bases; J trimming: 1 base; junction bases outside the gene matches: 1. Germline CDR1 reads SEHNR; CDR2 reads FQNEAQ (reference sequence). There are 15 residues in the CDR3. CDR3 coding DNA: TGTGCCAGCAGCTTAACTAGCGGGGCCCAAGAGACCCAGTACTTC. It translates to CASSLTSGAQETQYF. The full variable domain, its missing parts supplied by reference TRBV7-9 and TRBJ2-5, is DTGVSQNPRHKITKRGQNVTFRCDPISEHNRLYWYRQTLGQGPEFLTYFQNEAQLEKSRLLSDRFSAERPKGSFSTLEIQRTEQGDSAMYLCASSLTSGAQETQYFGPGTRLLVL.

The rearrangement links TRBV6-1 to TRBJ2-7; weak D call: TRBD2 (7 bases). Germline lookup yields CDR1 MNHNS and CDR2 SASEGT. The CDR3 is 13 amino acids. The V end was cut by 4 bases, the J end by 7 bases, with 14 bases between. In nucleotides, the CDR3 is TGTGCCAGCAGTGCGGTCAGGGGAGGGGAGCAGTACTTC. Translated: CASSAVRGGEQYF.

The J gene is TRBJ1-5, the V gene TRBV6-1; 8 nucleotides agree with TRBD1. The ends lost 5 bases at V and 4 bases at J; junction bases unmatched: 7. CDR1 is MNHNS, CDR2 SASEGT, per germline. The CDR3 covers 15 residues. The CDR3 spells CASSKQGEWNQPQHF. In DNA, the CDR3 is TGTGCCAGCAGTAAACAGGGGGAGTGGAATCAGCCCCAGCATTTT.